Below are 13 T cell receptor beta chains sequenced from a single sample in a study of CD8 T cells in Susac syndrome. Reverse transcription used about 0.45 to 1 ug RNA and random hexamers. Using its own MiXCR run on the immunoSEQ multiplex PCR reads, TCRdb lists one record per CDR3 protein. The top ten hold over 0.065% of the sample, which has some 150,000 distinct CDR3 sequences, approximately 95% seen once. Input material: CD4+ T cells from PBMCs. The receptors were sampled from a human donor with Susac syndrome.

This chain connects TRBV5-1 to TRBJ2-7, with 10 bases identical to TRBD1. Germline CDR1 is SGHRS and CDR2 is YFSETQ. The CDR3 loop spans 14 amino acids. V lost 4 bases to trimming and J lost 2 bases; unmatched junction nucleotides: 3. CDR3 protein: CASSEGQGTYEQYF. The CDR3 DNA sequence: TGCGCCAGCAGCGAGGGACAGGGGACCTACGAGCAGTACTTC.

The chain joins TRBV20-1 to TRBJ2-7, with 10 bases aligning to TRBD1. J gave up 3 bases and V 5 bases, and 10 bases lay outside the gene matches. CDR1 DFQATT and CDR2 SNEGSKA come from the germline V gene (reference sequence). This CDR3 comprises 15 residues. The CDR3: CSARGETGGHYEQYF. CDR3 DNA: TGCAGTGCTCGGGGTGAGACAGGGGGCCACTACGAGCAGTACTTC.

The chain has TRBV28 and TRBJ2-2; TRBD1 aligns across 7 bases. Looked up from germline, CDR1 is MDHEN and CDR2 is SYDVKM. The ends lost 5 bases at V and 10 bases at J; junction bases unmatched: 10. This CDR3 region has 14 residues. This chain's CDR3 is CASSTGDSLKELFF. The CDR3 nucleotides are TGTGCCAGCAGTACCGGGGACAGCCTCAAGGAGCTGTTTTTT.

The chain recombines TRBV19 with TRBJ2-5; TRBD2 aligns across 10 bases. The CDR3 runs 15 residues. Per the germline V gene, CDR1 is LNHDA and CDR2 is SQIVND (reference sequence). Trimming removed 7 bases from V and 4 bases from J; junction bases left unmatched: 9. As DNA, the CDR3 is TGTGCCAGTAACAACCTAGCGGGGGTTGTAGAGACCCAGTACTTC. Its translation: CASNNLAGVVETQYF.

The chain has TRBV27 and TRBJ2-3; perhaps TRBD1 as D (6 bases). CDR1 and CDR2 (germline): MNHEY, SMNVEV (reference sequence). There are 14 residues in the CDR3. Trimming took 10 bases from V and 2 from J, leaving 16 bases between them. DNA for the CDR3: TGTGCCACCAGGACAGAGACTTCCACAGATACGCAGTATTTT. Its protein product is CATRTETSTDTQYF.

The CDR3 reads CASSLKNTEAFF. The CDR3 DNA follows: TGTGCCAGCAGTTTAAAAAACACTGAAGCTTTCTTT. This chain links TRBV12-3 or TRBV12-4 with TRBJ1-1, with D unclear. Trimming pared 2 bases from V and 2 bases from J, leaving 3 bases between. The CDR3 is 12 amino acids.

The chain recombines TRBV5-1 with TRBJ2-5; D gene uncertain. CDR1 is SGHRS and CDR2 is YFSETQ in the germline V gene. Trimming left V 0 bases short and J 2 bases short, with 11 bases between. The CDR3 has 15 amino acids. CDR3 amino acids: CASSLGQVSQETQYF. CDR3 DNA: TGCGCCAGCAGCTTGGGCCAGGTCTCTCAAGAGACCCAGTACTTC.

The chain links TRBV29-1 to TRBJ2-3, with a possible D match to TRBD1 (6 bases). The germline V and J ends were trimmed by 1 base and 2 bases, with 10 bases remaining between them. Germline loops: CDR1 SQVTM, CDR2 ANQGSEA. The CDR3 runs 14 residues. CDR3 region: CSVEGDTHTDTQYF. The CDR3 DNA reads as TGCAGCGTTGAAGGGGACACCCACACAGATACGCAGTATTTT.

Note on this clonotype: One end of the junction is discordant with germline, which a read error may explain. The V call is TRBV20-1, the J call TRBJ1-2; weak D call: TRBD1 (5 bases). Germline CDR1 is DFQATT and CDR2 is SNEGSKA (reference sequence). This CDR3 comprises 11 residues. CDR3: CGRGSGSGYTF. DNA for the CDR3: TGTGGGCGGGGGTCGGGGAGTGGCTACACCTTC.

This clonotype was observed at least ten times. Sequence at one end of the junction differs from germline and may be a read error. The chain recombines TRBV5-1 with TRBJ2-3, with unresolved D. The CDR3 consists of 11 residues. CDR1 is SGHRS and CDR2 is YFSETQ in the germline V gene. The CDR3 nucleotides read TGTGCCAGCAGCCTCACAGATACGCAGTATTTT. This encodes CASSLTDTQYF. Variable domain in full (rest from reference TRBV5-1 and TRBJ2-3): KAGVTQTPRYLIKTRGQQVTLSCSPISGHRSVSWYQQTPGQGLQFLFEYFSETQRNKGNFPGRFSGRQFSNSRSEMNVSTLELGDSALYLCASSLTDTQYFGPGTRLTVL.

V is TRBV6-1 and J is TRBJ2-6; D unclear. Looked up from germline, CDR1 is MNHNS and CDR2 is SASEGT. Trimming took off 5 bases at V and 0 bases at J, with 11 bases between the two ends. The CDR3 runs to 16 residues. The CDR3 loop reads CASSREAGSGANVLTF. DNA for the CDR3: TGTGCCAGCAGTCGAGAAGCAGGCTCTGGGGCCAACGTCCTGACTTTC.

The rearrangement joins TRBV3-1 to TRBJ2-1; TRBD2 matches at 13 bases. CDR1 and CDR2 from the germline V gene are LGHDT and YNNKEL (reference sequence). This CDR3 contains 13 residues. Trimming at V came to 6 bases and at J to 8 bases, leaving 1 base not matched to a gene. CDR3 residues: CASRGTSGDEQFF. Written as DNA, the CDR3 is TGTGCCAGCAGAGGGACTAGCGGGGATGAGCAGTTCTTC.

The chain employs TRBV4-1 and TRBJ2-5; D is uncertain. The CDR3 spans 13 residues. Per germline, CDR1 MGHRA and CDR2 YSYEKL. V dropped 6 bases and J dropped 5 bases, with 13 bases sitting between them. The CDR3 coding sequence is TGCGCCAGCAGTCTTGCGGCAGCGGAGACCCAGTACTTC. It translates to CASSLAAAETQYF.